The 28 T cell receptor beta chains listed next were all sequenced from one sample in a study of Ad26.COV2.S vaccination and SARS-CoV-2 variants. The data were produced by immunoSEQ multiplex PCR, yet TCRdb's version contains in-frame clones alone and is incomplete. This sample yields about 350,000 clones, of which 92% are seen a single time; 3.9% belongs to the top ten. The sample was peripheral blood, taken after recovery from COVID-19. The receptors shown here come from a human donor who had recovered from COVID-19.

The CDR3 nucleotides read TGTGCCATCAGTGAGTCAGGGCGAGGACGCTTCGAGCAGTACTTC. This gives the protein CAISESGRGRFEQYF. This chain uses TRBV10-3 with TRBJ2-7; D is unclear. This CDR3 comprises 15 residues. V gave up 0 bases and J gave up 6 bases, with 15 bases separating them. Germline-derived CDR1 and CDR2 are ENHRY and SYGVKD.

This chain links TRBV27 with TRBJ1-2, with D perhaps TRBD1 (5 bases). The germline V gene has CDR1 MNHEY and CDR2 SMNVEV (reference sequence). V shed 8 bases and J shed 10 bases, with 23 bases lying between them. The CDR3 is 14 residues long. The CDR3 protein is CASAVGDRQIHYTF. The CDR3 region has the DNA TGTGCCAGCGCCGTTGGGGACCGCCAAATACACTACACCTTC.

V and J are TRBV6-5 and TRBJ1-5; D is unresolved. CDR3 length equals 15 residues. Germline CDR1 is MNHEY and CDR2 is SVGAGI. The ends were cut back, 8 bases at V and 0 bases at J, with 14 bases in the middle. CDR3 DNA sequence: TGTGCCAGCGCTGTGATCTCTGATAGCAATCAGCCCCAGCATTTT. Its translation: CASAVISDSNQPQHF.

This chain uses TRBV9 with TRBJ2-5; TRBD2 aligns across 8 bases. Germline V gene sequence: CDR1 SGDLS, CDR2 YYNGEE. The V segment lost 4 bases and the J segment 4 bases; nucleotides outside the gene matches: 9. The length of the CDR3 is 15 residues. The DNA for the CDR3 is TGTGCCAGCAGCACGACTAGCGATTGGGGAGAGACCCAGTACTTC. Encoded protein: CASSTTSDWGETQYF.

V gene TRBV11-2 combines with J gene TRBJ1-6; D gene ambiguous. The length of the CDR3 is 14 residues. V was trimmed by 4 bases and J by 7 bases, leaving 11 bases between them. From germline, CDR1 is SGHAT and CDR2 FQNNGV. CDR3 sequence reads: CASSSLSPNSPLHF. The CDR3 bases are TGTGCCAGCAGCTCATTGTCCCCAAATTCACCCCTCCACTTT.

This chain links TRBV2 with TRBJ2-7; 10 positions agree with TRBD2. The CDR3 is made up of 14 amino acids. V gave up 7 bases and J gave up 4 bases; unmatched junction bases: 7. The germline V gene has CDR1 SNHLY and CDR2 FYNNEI. DNA of the CDR3: TGTGCCAGCACCCTAGCGGGGGTCCAGTACGAGCAGTACTTC. Translated, it gives CASTLAGVQYEQYF.

This chain joins TRBV7-8 and TRBJ1-2; 11 bases agree with TRBD1. V lost 5 bases to trimming and J lost 4 bases; unmatched junction nucleotides: 6. This CDR3 contains 15 residues. CDR1 is SGHVS and CDR2 is FQNEAQ in the germline V gene. CDR3 coding DNA: TGTGCCAGCAGCATCGGACAGGGGGCATTCTATGGCTACACCTTC. It translates to CASSIGQGAFYGYTF.

The chain employs TRBV2 and TRBJ1-1; D perhaps matches TRBD1 (5 bases). The germline V gene has CDR1 SNHLY and CDR2 FYNNEI. The V end was cut by 6 bases, the J end by 7 bases, with 9 bases between. The CDR3 spans 11 residues. The CDR3 bases are TGTGCCAGCAGGGGTAGGGGTGAAGCTTTCTTT. This gives the protein CASRGRGEAFF. Full variable domain (rest looked up from reference TRBV2 and TRBJ1-1): EPEVTQTPSHQVTQMGQEVILRCVPISNHLYFYWYRQILGQKVEFLVSFYNNEISEKSEIFDDQFSVERPDGSNFTLKIRSTKLEDSAMYFCASRGRGEAFFGQGTRLTVV.

This chain uses TRBV7-9 with TRBJ2-1; D is undetermined. Germline lookup yields CDR1 SEHNR and CDR2 FQNEAQ (reference sequence). This CDR3 contains 15 residues. Trimming left V 6 bases short and J 6 bases short, with 18 bases between. The CDR3 protein is CASRLDRFGRNEQFF. In nucleotides, the CDR3 is TGTGCCAGCAGGCTTGATAGGTTTGGTCGCAATGAGCAGTTCTTC.

This chain uses TRBV5-1 with TRBJ2-7, with TRBD1 identical over 7 bases. Germline values: CDR1 SGHRS, CDR2 YFSETQ. The V segment lost 0 bases and the J segment 0 bases; nucleotides outside the gene matches: 6. The CDR3 has 16 residues. CDR3 bases: TGCGCCAGCAGCTTGGTCGGGACAGAGGGCTCCTACGAGCAGTACTTC. Protein: CASSLVGTEGSYEQYF.

The chain uses TRBV7-2 and TRBJ2-1; 7 nucleotides align to TRBD1. Germline V CDR1 and CDR2: SGHTA, FQGNSA. This CDR3 is 16 amino acids long. Trimming took 0 bases from V and 9 from J; bases not matched to a gene: 11. Here the CDR3 reads CASSLASKGANSEQFF. The CDR3 DNA sequence: TGTGCCAGCAGCTTAGCGTCGAAGGGGGCAAATAGTGAGCAGTTCTTC.

The gene calls are TRBV7-6 and TRBJ2-7; 9 bases are shared with TRBD1. Losses at the gene ends were 5 bases for V and 3 bases for J; bases not matched to a gene: 5. This CDR3 region has 14 residues. Germline V gene data show CDR1 as SGHVS and CDR2 as FNYEAQ. The chain's CDR3 is CASSHRGPNYEQYF. The CDR3 DNA reads as TGTGCCAGCAGCCACAGGGGGCCGAACTACGAGCAGTACTTC.

CDR3 amino acids: CASSRTGQGLYGYTF. The CDR3 bases are TGTGCCAGTAGTAGAACGGGACAGGGGCTCTATGGCTACACCTTC. This sequence joins TRBV19 and TRBJ1-2; 10 bases are a match to TRBD1. The CDR3 covers 15 residues. V dropped 4 bases and J dropped 4; count of bases not matched to a gene: 6. Germline assignment: CDR1 LNHDA and CDR2 SQIVND (reference sequence).

DNA of the CDR3: TGTGCCAGCAGTCCACAGGCTCCCCATGAAGCTTTCTTT. Amino acids: CASSPQAPHEAFF. The chain employs TRBV9 and TRBJ1-1; D is possibly TRBD1 (5 bases). Germline V CDR1 and CDR2: SGDLS, YYNGEE. V was shortened by 5 bases and J by 7 bases, with 15 bases between the two germline ends. The CDR3 runs to 13 residues.

V and J are TRBV5-6 and TRBJ2-6, with D uncertain. The CDR3 loop spans 14 amino acids. Trimming left V 2 bases short and J 3 bases short, with 6 bases between. Germline CDR1 SGHDT, CDR2 YYEEEE. The CDR3: CASSFGVGANVLTF. In DNA form, the CDR3 reads TGTGCCAGCAGCTTTGGGGTTGGGGCCAACGTCCTGACTTTC.

The chain recombines TRBV6-5 with TRBJ2-2, with 7 bases aligning to TRBD1. The CDR3 runs 15 residues. V lost 6 bases and J lost 0; bases outside the gene matches: 4. Germline CDR1 is MNHEY and CDR2 is SVGAGI. The DNA of the CDR3 is TGTGCCAGCAGCATGACAGGGTCGAACACCGGGGAGCTGTTTTTT. Translating gives CASSMTGSNTGELFF.

J is TRBJ1-6 and V is TRBV5-6; D is ambiguous. This CDR3 has 15 amino acids. Germline CDR1 SGHDT, CDR2 YYEEEE. The V end lost 0 bases, the J end lost 6 bases, and 10 bases lay between the germline ends. The CDR3 here is CASSLGPGVNSPLHF. The CDR3, as DNA: TGTGCCAGCAGCTTGGGTCCCGGAGTTAATTCACCCCTCCACTTT.

This clone appeared a single time. This sequence joins TRBV25-1 and TRBJ1-6; 7 positions match TRBD1. V dropped 2 bases and J dropped 10; count of bases not matched to a gene: 2. From germline, CDR1 is MGHDK and CDR2 SYGVNS. The CDR3 has 13 residues. The CDR3 loop reads CASSEQGVSPLHF. CDR3 nucleotides: TGTGCCAGCAGTGAACAGGGGGTATCACCCCTCCACTTT.

V and J are TRBV14 and TRBJ2-2, with 8 bases matching TRBD2. This CDR3 region has 16 residues. Germline V gene lookup returns CDR1 SGHDN and CDR2 FVKESK. V shed 4 bases, J shed 3 bases, and the junction held 7 bases outside the gene matches. The CDR3 reads CASSRAGGSHTGELFF. CDR3 bases: TGTGCCAGCAGCCGGGCGGGGGGCTCTCACACCGGGGAGCTGTTTTTT.

The chain uses TRBV7-8 and TRBJ1-3; D remains unclear. With 1 base removed from V and 0 bases from J, the gap between germline ends came to 10 bases. Germline values: CDR1 SGHVS, CDR2 FQNEAQ. CDR3 length: 16 residues. The CDR3 DNA reads as TGTGCCAGCAGCTTAGTAGGCAGAAGCTCTGGAAACACCATATATTTT. It encodes CASSLVGRSSGNTIYF.

The chain employs TRBV4-3 and TRBJ2-7; D may correspond to TRBD1 or TRBD2 (5 bases each). V was clipped by 3 bases and J by 2 bases, with 11 bases between them. CDR1 LGHNA and CDR2 YSLEER come from the germline V gene. This CDR3 region has 14 residues. CDR3 sequence: CASSQGTGTYEQYF. The DNA for the CDR3 is TGCGCCAGCAGCCAGGGGACCGGTACCTACGAGCAGTACTTC.

V and J are TRBV5-5 and TRBJ1-1, with a tentative D call TRBD1 (6 bases). The CDR3 length is 14 residues. The V end lost 5 bases, the J end lost 4 bases, and 15 bases lay between the germline ends. Looked up from germline, CDR1 is SGHKS and CDR2 is YYEKEE (reference sequence). The chain's CDR3 is CASRTGAEGTEAFF. The CDR3 nucleotides read TGTGCCAGCAGAACGGGGGCGGAAGGCACTGAAGCTTTCTTT. Filled out from reference TRBV5-5 and TRBJ1-1, the complete variable domain reads DAGVTQSPTHLIKTRGQQVTLRCSPISGHKSVSWYQQVLGQGPQFIFQYYEKEERGRGNFPDRFSARQFPNYSSELNVNALLLGDSALYLCASRTGAEGTEAFFGQGTRLTVV.

This chain uses TRBV7-9 with TRBJ2-7; 10 positions match TRBD2. Trimming took 5 bases from V and 8 from J; bases not matched to a gene: 12. This CDR3 is 15 amino acids long. Germline V gives CDR1 SEHNR, CDR2 FQNEAQ (reference sequence). The CDR3 DNA follows: TGTGCCAGCAGCCCGCTAGCGGGGGCATCCACCAAGCAGTACTTC. This codes for CASSPLAGASTKQYF. The full variable domain, with the rest looked up from reference TRBV7-9 and TRBJ2-7, is DTGVSQNPRHKITKRGQNVTFRCDPISEHNRLYWYRQTLGQGPEFLTYFQNEAQLEKSRLLSDRFSAERPKGSFSTLEIQRTEQGDSAMYLCASSPLAGASTKQYFGPGTRLTVT.

The V gene is TRBV5-1, the J gene TRBJ1-2; 7 nucleotides agree with TRBD1. This CDR3 is 19 amino acids long. Germline CDR1 and CDR2: SGHRS and YFSETQ. With 8 bases clipped from V and 4 bases from J, the junction kept 26 bases outside the gene matches. The CDR3 region has the DNA TGCGCCAGTAGTAATGCTGGGGTGACAGGGCGGGACGGTGGCTATGGCTACACCTTC. Protein: CASSNAGVTGRDGGYGYTF.

This clone was seen only a few times. This chain links TRBV5-6 with TRBJ2-1, with D perhaps matching TRBD2 (5 bases). Germline CDR1 SGHDT, CDR2 YYEEEE. The V gene lost 0 bases and the J gene lost 3 bases, with 19 bases spanning the gap. The CDR3 is 18 residues long. In DNA form, the CDR3 reads TGTGCCAGCAGCTTGGCGAGCGGAGGATCGCTTAACTACAATGAGCAGTTCTTC. This sequence encodes CASSLASGGSLNYNEQFF. Using reference TRBV5-6 and TRBJ2-1 for the parts outside the CDR3, the full variable domain is DAGVTQSPTHLIKTRGQQVTLRCSPKSGHDTVSWYQQALGQGPQFIFQYYEEEERQRGNFPDRFSGHQFPNYSSELNVNALLLGDSALYLCASSLASGGSLNYNEQFFGPGTRLTVL.

The chain recombines TRBV10-3 with TRBJ2-5, with 9 bases lining up with TRBD2. The CDR3 extends over 16 amino acids. Trimming at V came to 4 bases and at J to 3 bases, leaving 9 bases not matched to a gene. Germline V CDR1 and CDR2: ENHRY, SYGVKD. DNA of the CDR3: TGTGCCATCAGTGGGGCGGGGGGGCTTCCCAAAGAGACCCAGTACTTC. Its translation: CAISGAGGLPKETQYF.

The rearrangement links TRBV7-9 to TRBJ2-7; D remains unclear. Germline values: CDR1 SEHNR, CDR2 FQNEAQ (reference sequence). CDR3 length equals 14 residues. The V end was cut by 3 bases, the J end by 4 bases, with 13 bases between. CDR3 sequence (DNA): TGTGCCAGCAGCTTTGAGTCAGCTATTTACGAGCAGTACTTC. Protein product: CASSFESAIYEQYF. Filled out from reference TRBV7-9 and TRBJ2-7, the complete variable domain reads DTGVSQNPRHKITKRGQNVTFRCDPISEHNRLYWYRQTLGQGPEFLTYFQNEAQLEKSRLLSDRFSAERPKGSFSTLEIQRTEQGDSAMYLCASSFESAIYEQYFGPGTRLTVT.

J is TRBJ1-5 and V is TRBV6-5; 9 nucleotides agree with TRBD1. The CDR3 has 14 amino acids. Losses at the gene ends were 9 bases for V and 2 bases for J; bases not matched to a gene: 5. Germline CDR1 MNHEY, CDR2 SVGAGI. This CDR3 is CASGTGKGNQPQHF. Here the CDR3 DNA reads TGTGCCAGTGGGACAGGGAAGGGCAATCAGCCCCAGCATTTT.